The clone carrying this TCR beta chain has a count of ten or more. The antigen is undetermined. This sample is drawn from a study of T cells in Graves' hyperthyroidism and ophthalmopathy. Background on the study: Blood from the periphery was taken at initial diagnosis, before any treatment. Study-level results: Most thyroid clonotypes with frequency above 0.001 were detected in blood.

This CDR3 contains 15 residues. The V and J ends lost 7 bases and 4 bases respectively, with 19 bases between them. The germline V gene encodes CDR1 SNHLY and CDR2 FYNNEI. Graves' hyperthyroidism was deemed stable given no ophthalmopathy progression within 18 months. Patients aged 18 to 65 had newly diagnosed hyperthyroidism lasting under 2 months. Amplified regions were TCR beta CDR3 sequences from RNA transcripts. A first-round RT-PCR of the TCR CDR3 used the HTBI primer set. TCRdb recomputed calls from the multiplex PCR reads with MiXCR, one row per CDR3 protein. The table includes approximately 370,000 distinct CDR3 sequences, under 15% detected once.

The sample consisted of blood. This TCR came from a woman between 25 and 40 years old with Graves' hyperthyroidism. V usage is TRBV2 and J usage is TRBJ2-5; a weak D match, TRBD2 (5 bases). The CDR3 DNA sequence: TGTGCCAGCACGTTGGGAGCCTTCATGGGAGAGACCCAGTACTTC. The encoded protein is CASTLGAFMGETQYF.